The next 2 T cell receptor beta chains were all read from a single sample in a study of T cell repertoires in cytomegalovirus infection. The antigens for these receptors are not known. MiXCR, run by TCRdb on the reads, gives a single entry per CDR3 protein. The table records approximately 220,000 distinct CDR3 sequences, about 38% of them present only once. Sequencing was performed on CD8+ T cells from cultured PBMCs, taken from culture after CMV antigen stimulation. The source is a human donor in good health (CMV status not recorded). Some clones in this sample may be carry-over from other donors' samples.

This chain connects TRBV11-2 to TRBJ2-2; 9 bases map to TRBD1. The CDR3 is made up of 16 amino acids. Germline-derived CDR1 and CDR2 are SGHAT and FQNNGV. After removal of 5 bases from V and 1 base from J, the junction contained 5 bases not matched to a gene. The CDR3, as DNA: TGTGCCAGCAGCCCCTGGGACAGGGAGAACACCGGGGAGCTGTTTTTT. Its protein is CASSPWDRENTGELFF.

This clonotype was found a few times. The gene calls are TRBV7-9 and TRBJ1-5; D is undetermined. In germline, CDR1 is SEHNR, CDR2 FQNEAQ (reference sequence). V was shortened by 1 base and J by 8 bases, with 6 bases between the two germline ends. CDR3 size: 12 residues. Written as DNA, the CDR3 is TGTGCCAGCAGCTTAGTAGGTGAGCCCCAGCATTTT. Protein: CASSLVGEPQHF.